The 2 T cell receptor beta chains below all came from one sample that was sequenced in a study of shared clonotypes between healthy human individuals. The naive CD8 subset, CD45RO-negative cells positively selected for CCR7, excluded terminally differentiated effector memory CD45RA+ cells. Profiled with immunoSEQ multiplex PCR; TCRdb holds only in-frame clones, not every one. The profile shows about 2.1 million clones, approximately 92% of them singletons. The material sequenced was naive CD8+ T cells from PBMCs. These receptors all come from a man aged 18 to 30 in good health. Some clones in this sample may be carry-over from other donors' samples.

The chain links TRBV28 to TRBJ2-7; 7 nucleotides line up with TRBD2. This CDR3 region has 14 residues. Trimming took 2 bases from V and 4 from J; bases not matched to a gene: 5. Per germline, CDR1 MDHEN and CDR2 SYDVKM. The CDR3: CASSLGLEVYEQYF. Written as DNA, the CDR3 is TGTGCCAGCAGTTTAGGACTAGAGGTGTACGAGCAGTACTTC.

This chain links TRBV5-5 with TRBJ2-2, with D unresolved. Germline values: CDR1 SGHKS, CDR2 YYEKEE (reference sequence). This CDR3 region has 12 residues. Trimming shortened V by 6 bases and J by 6 bases, and 9 bases separated the two germline ends. CDR3 protein: CASTSRAGELFF. CDR3 DNA sequence: TGTGCCAGCACTTCTCGGGCCGGGGAGCTGTTTTTT.